The 5 T cell receptor beta chains presented below share a single source sample, sequenced in a study of T cells in Graves' hyperthyroidism and ophthalmopathy (dated by TCRdb to the late 2010s). Receptor amplification or capture employed multiplex PCR. Sequencing took place on an Illumina HiSeq 2000. TCR beta CDR3 regions were amplified from RNA transcripts. The first round of RT-PCR for the TCR CDR3 was performed with the HTBI primer set and the Qiagen OneStep RT-PCR kit. TCRdb cleaned the public reads at Q25 with fastp, built clones with MiXCR and kept in-frame beta chains. Every CDR3 protein is listed once, alongside the most common genes and DNA of its rows. The sample table holds approximately 490,000 distinct CDR3 sequences, of which approximately 23% were seen once. The leading ten clones occupy roughly 49% of the sample. Sequenced input: blood. These receptors all come from a woman aged 70-85 years with Graves' ophthalmopathy.

This rearrangement joins TRBV6-1 to TRBJ2-3; unclear D gene. The CDR3 is 15 amino acids. V dropped 6 bases and J dropped 5 bases, with 18 bases sitting between them. Germline values: CDR1 MNHNS, CDR2 SASEGT. The CDR3 DNA reads as TGTGCCAGCAGCTCATCCTTCCAGCTTGTAGATACGCAGTATTTT. This sequence encodes CASSSSFQLVDTQYF.

This clonotype occurred many times. The rearrangement joins TRBV12-3 or TRBV12-4 to TRBJ1-1; the D is unclear. V was trimmed by 7 bases and J by 11 bases, leaving 11 bases between them. The CDR3 consists of 10 residues. The CDR3 coding sequence is TGTGCCAGCAAAGGGCTGGAGGCTTTCTTT. It codes for CASKGLEAFF.

This chain links TRBV7-2 with TRBJ2-7; tentatively, D is TRBD1 (6 bases). Per the germline V gene, CDR1 is SGHTA and CDR2 is FQGNSA. This CDR3 comprises 17 residues. The V end was cut by 2 bases, the J end by 0 bases, with 17 bases between. The CDR3 DNA is TGTGCCAGCAGCTTAAAGGTTACGGGGACAACCTCCTACGAGCAGTACTTC. Encoded protein: CASSLKVTGTTSYEQYF.

The J gene is TRBJ2-7, the V gene TRBV30; 7 bases align to TRBD1. This CDR3 has 12 amino acids. The V gene end was trimmed by 2 bases and the J gene end by 5 bases; junction bases not matched to a gene: 3. The germline CDR1 and CDR2 sequences are GTSNPN and SVGIG (reference sequence). The CDR3 protein is CAWSLTGNEQYF. The CDR3 region has the DNA TGTGCCTGGAGTCTGACAGGGAACGAGCAGTACTTC.

The V call is TRBV5-6, the J call TRBJ1-1; tentatively, D is TRBD1 (5 bases). Germline lookup yields CDR1 SGHDT and CDR2 YYEEEE. CDR3 length: 14 residues. V lost 4 bases and J lost 10, with 20 bases in between. The DNA of the CDR3 is TGTGCCAGCAGCCCGGTAGGGGCAGTCCCTGGAGCTTTCTTT. This sequence encodes CASSPVGAVPGAFF. Full variable domain (missing parts from reference TRBV5-6 and TRBJ1-1): DAGVTQSPTHLIKTRGQQVTLRCSPKSGHDTVSWYQQALGQGPQFIFQYYEEEERQRGNFPDRFSGHQFPNYSSELNVNALLLGDSALYLCASSPVGAVPGAFFGQGTRLTVV.